The 10 T cell receptor beta chains below come from one sample, sequenced in a study of blood T cell repertoires in COVID-19. The assay was immunoSEQ multiplex PCR, and TCRdb's table has in-frame clones only and misses some. The table shows some 320,000 clones, with just under 90% occurring only once. The sample consisted of peripheral blood. The receptors come from a woman in her twenties or thirties with COVID-19, enrolled during active disease.

The V and J genes are TRBV27 and TRBJ2-5, with 9 bases matching TRBD1. CDR3 length: 15 residues. Germline assignment: CDR1 MNHEY and CDR2 SMNVEV (reference sequence). V was pared by 3 bases and J by 4 bases, with 6 bases of the junction left unmatched. The CDR3 spells CASSFQDRGRETQYF. The CDR3 nucleotides are TGTGCCAGCAGTTTCCAGGACAGGGGAAGAGAGACCCAGTACTTC.

This chain uses TRBV5-1 with TRBJ1-5; 9 positions match TRBD1. Germline CDR1 reads SGHRS; CDR2 reads YFSETQ. J was trimmed by 5 bases and V by 1 base; bases with no gene match: 1. The CDR3 runs 14 residues. As DNA, the CDR3 is TGCGCCAGCAGCTTGTGGACAGGGGATCAGCCCCAGCATTTT. This translates into CASSLWTGDQPQHF.

There are a few counts of this clone. The chain uses TRBV2 and TRBJ2-7, with a weak D call TRBD2 (6 bases). CDR1 is SNHLY, CDR2 FYNNEI, per germline. Trimming stripped 5 bases from V and 7 bases from J, with 15 bases between. The CDR3 runs to 13 residues. In DNA form, the CDR3 reads TGTGCCAGCAGTAGGAGCGGGTGGGGGGAGCAGTACTTC. This sequence encodes CASSRSGWGEQYF.

The V gene is TRBV27, the J gene TRBJ2-1; D might be TRBD2 (6 bases). This CDR3 is 16 amino acids long. Per germline, CDR1 MNHEY and CDR2 SMNVEV (reference sequence). V lost 5 bases and J lost 3, with 17 bases in between. The DNA for the CDR3 is TGTGCCAGCAGTAAACACCGGGACTCGCGCTACAATGAGCAGTTCTTC. It encodes CASSKHRDSRYNEQFF.

The gene calls are TRBV28 and TRBJ1-6; D gene unclear. V was trimmed by 6 bases and J by 2 bases, leaving 17 bases between them. The germline V gene has CDR1 MDHEN and CDR2 SYDVKM. This CDR3 comprises 17 residues. CDR3 DNA: TGTGCCAGCAGCTCCCCAACAGCCCCGACCTATAATTCACCCCTCCACTTT. Protein sequence: CASSSPTAPTYNSPLHF.

The rearrangement uses TRBV15 and TRBJ2-7; 7 nucleotides line up with TRBD1. V lost 1 base, J lost 2 bases, and 5 bases stayed unmatched. CDR3 size: 15 residues. In germline, CDR1 is LNHNV, CDR2 YYDKDF (reference sequence). CDR3 loop: CATSRAPDRTYEQYF. The CDR3 nucleotides read TGTGCCACCAGCAGAGCACCGGACAGGACCTACGAGCAGTACTTC.

V gene TRBV6-5 combines with J gene TRBJ1-3; D unclear. This CDR3 has 13 residues. Per the germline V gene, CDR1 is MNHEY and CDR2 is SVGAGI. V lost 7 bases to trimming and J lost 4 bases, with 11 bases between them. CDR3 in DNA: TGTGCCAGCATTCCGGGTGCCGGAAACACCATATATTTT. This sequence encodes CASIPGAGNTIYF.

The rearrangement links TRBV6-5 to TRBJ1-1, with D uncertain. This CDR3 spans 14 amino acids. V gave up 0 bases and J gave up 6 bases, with 11 bases separating them. The germline CDR1 and CDR2 sequences are MNHEY and SVGAGI. DNA for the CDR3: TGTGCCAGCAGTTACTCGGCGAGGTTGGCTGAAGCTTTCTTT. This translates into CASSYSARLAEAFF.

J is TRBJ1-3 and V is TRBV10-3; D ambiguous. The CDR3 is 13 amino acids. Trimming removed 3 bases at V and 4 bases at J, with 7 bases between. Germline V gene lookup returns CDR1 ENHRY and CDR2 SYGVKD. The CDR3 nucleotides are TGTGCCATCAGTGACCTGGCCGGAAACACCATATATTTT. It encodes CAISDLAGNTIYF.

The V and J genes are TRBV14 and TRBJ1-4; D gene ambiguous. V shed 4 bases and J shed 10 bases, with 19 bases lying between them. CDR1 is SGHDN and CDR2 is FVKESK in the germline V gene. The CDR3 totals 15 residues. The chain's CDR3 is CASSLDGLGPGKLFF. CDR3 bases: TGTGCCAGCAGCCTTGATGGACTTGGGCCAGGAAAACTGTTTTTT.